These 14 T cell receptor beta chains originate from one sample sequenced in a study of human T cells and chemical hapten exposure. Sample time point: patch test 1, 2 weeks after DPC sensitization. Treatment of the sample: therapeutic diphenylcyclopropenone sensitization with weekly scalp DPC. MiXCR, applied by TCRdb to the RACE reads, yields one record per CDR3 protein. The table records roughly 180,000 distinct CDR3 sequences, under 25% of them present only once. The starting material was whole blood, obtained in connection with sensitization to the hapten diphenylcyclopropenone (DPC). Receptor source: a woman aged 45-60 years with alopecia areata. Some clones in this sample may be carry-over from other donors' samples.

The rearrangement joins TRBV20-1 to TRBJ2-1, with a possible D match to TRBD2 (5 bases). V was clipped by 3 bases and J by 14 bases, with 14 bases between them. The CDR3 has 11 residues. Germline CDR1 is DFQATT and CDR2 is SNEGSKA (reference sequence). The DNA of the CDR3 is TGCAGTGCTAGTAACGGGGAAAAGGAGTTCTTC. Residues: CSASNGEKEFF.

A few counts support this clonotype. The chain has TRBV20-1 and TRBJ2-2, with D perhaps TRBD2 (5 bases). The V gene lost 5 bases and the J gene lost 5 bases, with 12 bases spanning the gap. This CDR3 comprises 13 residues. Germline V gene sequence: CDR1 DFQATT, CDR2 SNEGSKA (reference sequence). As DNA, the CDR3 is TGCAGTGCTTATCGACCGGGGACCGGGGAGCTGTTTTTT. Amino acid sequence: CSAYRPGTGELFF.

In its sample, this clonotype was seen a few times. The CDR3 loop reads CSVRVQADTQYF. In DNA form, the CDR3 reads TGCAGCGTTCGGGTCCAGGCAGATACGCAGTATTTT. The chain uses TRBV29-1 and TRBJ2-3; D ambiguous. CDR3 length: 12 amino acids. V dropped 5 bases and J dropped 4 bases, with 10 bases sitting between them. Germline loops: CDR1 SQVTM, CDR2 ANQGSEA.

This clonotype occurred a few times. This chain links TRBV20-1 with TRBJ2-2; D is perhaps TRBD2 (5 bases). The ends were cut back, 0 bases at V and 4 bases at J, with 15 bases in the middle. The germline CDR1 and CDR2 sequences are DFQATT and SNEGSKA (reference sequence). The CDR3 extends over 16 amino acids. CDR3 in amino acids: CSARDGGRRGTGELFF. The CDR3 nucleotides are TGCAGTGCTAGAGATGGTGGGAGAAGAGGCACCGGGGAGCTGTTTTTT.

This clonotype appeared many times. This CDR3 reads CASSVDGGGPEAFF. CDR3 coding DNA: TGTGCCAGCAGCGTAGATGGAGGCGGTCCTGAAGCTTTCTTT. The chain combines TRBV9 with TRBJ1-1; D not resolved. The germline CDR1 and CDR2 sequences are SGDLS and YYNGEE. This CDR3 spans 14 amino acids. Between the trimmed V and J ends, which lost 0 bases and 6 bases, there was a span of 12 bases.

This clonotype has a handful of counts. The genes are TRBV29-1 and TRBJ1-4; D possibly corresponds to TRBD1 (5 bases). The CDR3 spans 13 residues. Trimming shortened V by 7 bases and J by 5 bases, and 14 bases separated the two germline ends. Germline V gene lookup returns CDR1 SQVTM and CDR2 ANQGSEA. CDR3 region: CSARDPKNEKLFF. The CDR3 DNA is TGCAGCGCCCGGGACCCCAAAAATGAAAAACTGTTTTTT.

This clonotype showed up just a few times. The CDR3 DNA follows: TGTGCCAGCAGCCAAGACCGGGACAGGGCTCATGAAGCTTTCTTT. It is translated as CASSQDRDRAHEAFF. This rearrangement joins TRBV6-1 to TRBJ1-1; 9 nucleotides match TRBD1. Looked up from germline, CDR1 is MNHNS and CDR2 is SASEGT. The CDR3 runs to 15 residues. V trimming: 6 bases; J trimming: 7 bases; junction bases outside the gene matches: 12.

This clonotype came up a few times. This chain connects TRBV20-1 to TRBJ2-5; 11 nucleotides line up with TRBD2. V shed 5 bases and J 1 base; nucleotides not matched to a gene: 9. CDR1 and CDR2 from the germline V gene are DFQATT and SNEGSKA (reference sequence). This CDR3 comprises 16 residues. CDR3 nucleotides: TGCAGTGCTCCGGATTTAGCGGGAGGGATCCAAGAGACCCAGTACTTC. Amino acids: CSAPDLAGGIQETQYF.

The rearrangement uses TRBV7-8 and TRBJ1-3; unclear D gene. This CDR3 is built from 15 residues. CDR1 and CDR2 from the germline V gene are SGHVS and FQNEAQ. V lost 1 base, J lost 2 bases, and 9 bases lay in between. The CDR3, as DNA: TGTGCCAGCAGCTTAGTGAGCAATACTGGAAACACCATATATTTT. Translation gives CASSLVSNTGNTIYF.

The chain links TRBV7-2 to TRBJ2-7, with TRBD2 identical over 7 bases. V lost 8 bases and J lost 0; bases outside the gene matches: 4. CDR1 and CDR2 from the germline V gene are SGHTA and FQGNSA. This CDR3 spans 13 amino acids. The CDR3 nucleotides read TGTGCCAGCGCGGCGGGGGACTCCTACGAGCAGTACTTC. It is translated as CASAAGDSYEQYF.

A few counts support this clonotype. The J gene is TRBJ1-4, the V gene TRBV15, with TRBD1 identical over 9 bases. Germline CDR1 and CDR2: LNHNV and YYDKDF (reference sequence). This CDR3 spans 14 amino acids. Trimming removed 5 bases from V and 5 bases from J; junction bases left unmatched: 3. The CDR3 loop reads CATSPGTGNEKLFF. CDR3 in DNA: TGTGCCACCAGCCCCGGGACAGGGAATGAAAAACTGTTTTTT.

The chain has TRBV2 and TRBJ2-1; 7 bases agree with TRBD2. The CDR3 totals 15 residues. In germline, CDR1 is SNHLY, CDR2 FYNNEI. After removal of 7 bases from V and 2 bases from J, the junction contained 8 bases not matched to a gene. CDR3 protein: CASKAREAPYNEQFF. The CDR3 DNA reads TGTGCCAGCAAAGCACGGGAGGCCCCCTACAATGAGCAGTTCTTC.

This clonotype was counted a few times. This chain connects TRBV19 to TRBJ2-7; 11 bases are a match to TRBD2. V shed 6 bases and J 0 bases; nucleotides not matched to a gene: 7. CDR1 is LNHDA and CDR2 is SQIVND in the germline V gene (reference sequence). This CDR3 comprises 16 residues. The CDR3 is CASRKATSGNSYEQYF. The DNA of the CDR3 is TGTGCCAGTAGGAAAGCGACTAGCGGGAACTCCTACGAGCAGTACTTC. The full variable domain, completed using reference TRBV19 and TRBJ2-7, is DGGITQSPKYLFRKEGQNVTLSCEQNLNHDAMYWYRQDPGQGLRLIYYSQIVNDFQKGDIAEGYSVSREKKESFPLTVTSAQKNPTAFYLCASRKATSGNSYEQYFGPGTRLTVT.

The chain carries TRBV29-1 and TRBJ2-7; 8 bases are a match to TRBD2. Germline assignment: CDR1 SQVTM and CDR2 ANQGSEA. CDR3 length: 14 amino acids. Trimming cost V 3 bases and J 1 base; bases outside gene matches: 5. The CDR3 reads CSVETSASSYEQYF. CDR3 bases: TGCAGCGTTGAGACTAGCGCCTCTTCCTACGAGCAGTACTTC.